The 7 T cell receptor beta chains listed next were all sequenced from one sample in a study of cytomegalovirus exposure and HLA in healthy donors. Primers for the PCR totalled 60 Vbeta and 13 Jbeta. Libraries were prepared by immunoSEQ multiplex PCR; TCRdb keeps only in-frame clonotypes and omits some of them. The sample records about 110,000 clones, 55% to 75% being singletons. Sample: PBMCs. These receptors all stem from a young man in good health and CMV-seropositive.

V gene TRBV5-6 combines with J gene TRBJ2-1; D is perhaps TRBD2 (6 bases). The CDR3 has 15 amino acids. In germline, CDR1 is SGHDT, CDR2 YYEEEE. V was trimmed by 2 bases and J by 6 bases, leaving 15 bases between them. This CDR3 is CASSLLASGLNEQFF. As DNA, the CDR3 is TGTGCCAGCAGCTTACTAGCTTCGGGACTCAATGAGCAGTTCTTC.

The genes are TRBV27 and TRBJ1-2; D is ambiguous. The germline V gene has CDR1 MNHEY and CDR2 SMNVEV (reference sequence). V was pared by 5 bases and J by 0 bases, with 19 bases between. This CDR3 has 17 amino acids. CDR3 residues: CASSPLLGVGANYGYTF. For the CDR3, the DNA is TGTGCCAGCAGTCCTCTACTTGGGGTGGGAGCTAACTATGGCTACACCTTC.

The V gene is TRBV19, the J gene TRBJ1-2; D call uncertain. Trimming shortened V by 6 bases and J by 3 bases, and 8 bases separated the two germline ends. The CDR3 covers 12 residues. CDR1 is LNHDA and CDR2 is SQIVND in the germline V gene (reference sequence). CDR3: CASSYRDYGYTF. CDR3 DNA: TGTGCCAGTAGCTACCGGGACTATGGCTACACCTTC.

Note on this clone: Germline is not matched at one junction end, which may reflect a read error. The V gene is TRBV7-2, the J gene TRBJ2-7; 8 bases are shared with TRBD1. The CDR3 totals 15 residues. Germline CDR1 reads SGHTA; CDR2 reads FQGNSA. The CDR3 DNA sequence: TGTGCCAGCAGTATCGGACAGGGAAGGAACTACAAGCAGTACTTC. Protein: CASSIGQGRNYKQYF.

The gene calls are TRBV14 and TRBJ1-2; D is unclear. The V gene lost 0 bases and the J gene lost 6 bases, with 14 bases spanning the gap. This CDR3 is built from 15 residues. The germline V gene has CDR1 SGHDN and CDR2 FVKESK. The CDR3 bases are TGTGCCAGCAGCCAAGATCTAACGGGGTGGGATGGCTACACCTTC. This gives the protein CASSQDLTGWDGYTF.

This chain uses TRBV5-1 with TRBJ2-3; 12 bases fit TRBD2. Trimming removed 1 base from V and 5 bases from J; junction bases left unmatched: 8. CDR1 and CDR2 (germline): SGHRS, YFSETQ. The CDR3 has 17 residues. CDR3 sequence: CASSLPSGGAGVDTQYF. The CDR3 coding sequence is TGCGCCAGCAGCTTGCCTAGCGGGGGGGCCGGGGTAGATACGCAGTATTTT.

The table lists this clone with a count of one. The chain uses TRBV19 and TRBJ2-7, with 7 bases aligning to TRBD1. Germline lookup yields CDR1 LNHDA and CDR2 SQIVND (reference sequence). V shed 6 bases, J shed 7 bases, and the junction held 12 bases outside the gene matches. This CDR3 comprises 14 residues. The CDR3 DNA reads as TGTGCCAGTAGCGCCGGCAGGGGGACGGGGGAGCAGTACTTC. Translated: CASSAGRGTGEQYF.